This T cell receptor beta chain was sequenced in a study of T cell responses to AZD1222 COVID-19 vaccine. Of note for this clone: Its cognate antigen is unknown.

Deletions cut 0 bases from V and 3 bases from J, with 6 bases between. Germline assignment: CDR1 SGHAT and CDR2 FQNNGV. This CDR3 is 13 amino acids long. Study-wide results and caveats: Just a handful of people given AZD1222 tested seropositive at baseline. The study sampled repertoires only after the peak T cell response. Clonal diversity was possibly underestimated, and the donors were mostly white British, with more females.

The protocol was immunoSEQ multiplex PCR, while the TCRdb copy is restricted to in-frame clones and leaves out a portion. The sample records 130,000 to 150,000 clones, about nine tenths being singletons. This material consisted of peripheral blood, taken on day 0 of AZD1222 vaccination. The V gene is TRBV11-2, the J gene TRBJ2-7; unclear D gene. This receptor was identified in an adult in good health. CDR3 protein: CASSLDRLYEQYF. The CDR3 coding sequence is TGTGCCAGCAGCTTAGATCGACTCTACGAGCAGTACTTC.